This note documents a single T cell receptor (beta chain) sequence. Antigen: not known. These data belong to a study of identical twins. General observations from the study: Its conclusions, products of cross-sectional statistical analysis, did not come from following the same donors.

Unique molecular identifiers were present on cDNA, and template switching added a universal primer site. Via MiXCR, TCRdb re-called the 5' RACE reads, giving one row per CDR3 protein. Among under 900,000 distinct CDR3 sequences listed, over 15% were seen once. The germline gives CDR1 SGHRS, CDR2 YFSETQ. This CDR3 is built from 13 residues. V dropped 0 bases and J dropped 5 bases, with 9 bases sitting between them. The same data also contributed to another study, on T cells expressing NK-cell markers. That investigation notes: Repertoire data for TCR beta were derived from sorted T cells (CD3+CD56+NKG2C+, CD3+CD56+NKG2C- and CD3+CD56-NKG2C+). The study sequenced eight donors, seven HCMV-seropositive and one seronegative.

The specimen sequenced was PBMCs. This TCR came from a woman between 18 and 29 years old in good health. This chain connects TRBV5-1 to TRBJ2-7, with D uncertain. The CDR3 DNA sequence: TGCGCCAGCAGCTTGGTAGCATCCCACGAGCAGTACTTC. This codes for CASSLVASHEQYF.